The rows below give T cell receptor beta chains drawn from one sample of a study of blood T cells in healthy people across ages. TCRdb called the 5' RACE reads again in MiXCR, with one record for every CDR3 protein. The sample includes roughly 1.5 million distinct CDR3 sequences, approximately 42% of them seen just once. The sample consisted of blood. These TCRs come from a woman aged 18 to 35 in good health. CDR3s include the opening cysteine and the closing phenylalanine or tryptophan. Each record gives: D gene, clone size, J gene, V gene, CDR3 DNA, CDR3 protein. The D gene is left open where the match is weak. Clone size is shown for a subset of rows, as once, few, many or a class of expanded clone.

D gene: TRBD1
clone size: few
J gene: TRBJ1-4
V gene: TRBV7-9
CDR3 DNA: TGTGCCAGCAGGCGAACGACAGGGAATGAAAAACTGTTTTTT
CDR3 protein: CASRRTTGNEKLFF

D gene: -
clone size: -
J gene: TRBJ2-1
V gene: TRBV11-2
CDR3 DNA: TGTGCCAGCAGCTTCGGACTGGCGAGAGGCTACGAGCAGTTCTTC
CDR3 protein: CASSFGLARGYEQFF

D gene: -
clone size: few
J gene: TRBJ2-1
V gene: TRBV27
CDR3 DNA: TGTGCCAGCAGTCCATCCGTAGGGTGGAATGAGCAGTTCTTC
CDR3 protein: CASSPSVGWNEQFF

D gene: TRBD2
clone size: -
J gene: TRBJ2-7
V gene: TRBV6-5
CDR3 DNA: TGTGCCAGCAGTTCGGGGACTAGCGGGGGCTCCTACAATGAGCAGTACTTC
CDR3 protein: CASSSGTSGGSYNEQYF

D gene: -
clone size: few
J gene: TRBJ2-1
V gene: TRBV4-3
CDR3 DNA: TGCGCCAGCAGCCAAGATGGGACCTTCAATGAGCAGTTCTTC
CDR3 protein: CASSQDGTFNEQFF

D gene: -
clone size: -
J gene: TRBJ2-1
V gene: TRBV7-8
CDR3 DNA: TGTGCCAGCAGCTTAGTAAGTTCCGGGAAGCAGTTCTTC
CDR3 protein: CASSLVSSGKQFF

D gene: TRBD2
clone size: few
J gene: TRBJ2-1
V gene: TRBV20-1
CDR3 DNA: TGCAGTGCGGAATCGGGGGGTACTTACAATGAGCAGTTCTTC
CDR3 protein: CSAESGGTYNEQFF

D gene: -
clone size: -
J gene: TRBJ2-7
V gene: TRBV20-1
CDR3 DNA: TGCAGTGCTAGCGGTCCAGACTACCTTTCCTGCGAGCAGTACTTC
CDR3 protein: CSASGPDYLSCEQYF

D gene: -
clone size: few
J gene: TRBJ2-3
V gene: TRBV2
CDR3 DNA: TGTGCCAGCAGGGGACAGTATTTT
CDR3 protein: CASRGQYF

D gene: TRBD1
clone size: -
J gene: TRBJ2-1
V gene: TRBV18
CDR3 DNA: TGTGCCAGCCCACAGGGGACATACAATGGGCAGTTCTTC
CDR3 protein: CASPQGTYNGQFF

D gene: -
clone size: -
J gene: TRBJ1-1
V gene: TRBV12-3/TRBV12-4
CDR3 DNA: TGTGCCAGCACCCCTCCCCGGGACGCATCTGAAGCTTTCTTT
CDR3 protein: CASTPPRDASEAFF

D gene: -
clone size: -
J gene: TRBJ1-5
V gene: TRBV20-1
CDR3 DNA: TGCAGTGCTAGGAGGCAGAGACGGCAGCCCCAGCATTTT
CDR3 protein: CSARRQRRQPQHF

D gene: -
clone size: once
J gene: TRBJ2-3
V gene: TRBV7-2
CDR3 DNA: TGTGCCAGCAGCTTAGCTCGGGTGGAGGATACGCAGTATTTT
CDR3 protein: CASSLARVEDTQYF

D gene: TRBD1
clone size: once
J gene: TRBJ1-5
V gene: TRBV4-3
CDR3 DNA: TGCGCCAGCAGCCAACTTCCGGGACAGGGGCAGCCCCAGCATTTT
CDR3 protein: CASSQLPGQGQPQHF

D gene: TRBD1
clone size: -
J gene: TRBJ2-5
V gene: TRBV7-9
CDR3 DNA: TGTGCCAGCAGCTTAGGACAGGGAGACCAAGAGACCCAGTACTTC
CDR3 protein: CASSLGQGDQETQYF

D gene: -
clone size: -
J gene: TRBJ2-3
V gene: TRBV9
CDR3 DNA: TGTGCCAGCAGCGGAATGGGCGGGGGCACAGATACGCAGTATTTT
CDR3 protein: CASSGMGGGTDTQYF

D gene: -
clone size: -
J gene: TRBJ2-7
V gene: TRBV6-2/TRBV6-3
CDR3 DNA: TGTGCCAGCAGAAAACTTGGGACTTCCTACGAGCAGTACTTC
CDR3 protein: CASRKLGTSYEQYF

D gene: TRBD1
clone size: -
J gene: TRBJ2-7
V gene: TRBV20-1
CDR3 DNA: TGCAGTGCTTCCGGGACAGGGGATCCCTACGAGCAGTACTTC
CDR3 protein: CSASGTGDPYEQYF

D gene: TRBD1
clone size: -
J gene: TRBJ1-1
V gene: TRBV6-1
CDR3 DNA: TGTGCCACTGACAGGGCGGCCACTGAAGCTTTCTTT
CDR3 protein: CATDRAATEAFF

D gene: TRBD2
clone size: -
J gene: TRBJ2-5
V gene: TRBV6-2/TRBV6-3
CDR3 DNA: TGTGCCAGCAGCCCAGCGGGAGGGCCGGTGGAGACCCAGTACTTC
CDR3 protein: CASSPAGGPVETQYF

D gene: TRBD1
clone size: -
J gene: TRBJ1-6
V gene: TRBV10-3
CDR3 DNA: TGTGCCATCAGTGGGACAGGGTTCTCCTATAATTCACCCCTCCACTTT
CDR3 protein: CAISGTGFSYNSPLHF

D gene: -
clone size: -
J gene: TRBJ1-3
V gene: TRBV6-5
CDR3 DNA: TGTGCCAGCAGTTACTCAACACCGGGGCTCCACTACTCATCTGGAAACACCATATATTTT
CDR3 protein: CASSYSTPGLHYSSGNTIYF

D gene: TRBD1
clone size: once
J gene: TRBJ1-4
V gene: TRBV20-1
CDR3 DNA: TGCAGTGCTAGGCCGCCGGGACAGATAAATGAAAAACTGTTTTTT
CDR3 protein: CSARPPGQINEKLFF

D gene: TRBD1
clone size: few
J gene: TRBJ2-1
V gene: TRBV29-1
CDR3 DNA: TGCAGCGTTAGACAGGGAAGATACTCCTACAATGAGCAGTTCTTC
CDR3 protein: CSVRQGRYSYNEQFF

D gene: TRBD2
clone size: few
J gene: TRBJ2-7
V gene: TRBV28
CDR3 DNA: TGTGCCAGCAGTTTAGCACTAGCGGCAAACGAGCAGTACTTC
CDR3 protein: CASSLALAANEQYF

D gene: TRBD1
clone size: few
J gene: TRBJ1-6
V gene: TRBV2
CDR3 DNA: TGTGCCAGCAGTGGCAGGACAGGGACGGGGCATTCACCCCTCCACTTT
CDR3 protein: CASSGRTGTGHSPLHF

D gene: TRBD1
clone size: few
J gene: TRBJ1-5
V gene: TRBV20-1
CDR3 DNA: TGCAGTGCTTACAGCGTACTCGGGACAGCCAGCAATCAGCCCCAGCATTTT
CDR3 protein: CSAYSVLGTASNQPQHF

D gene: -
clone size: few
J gene: TRBJ1-6
V gene: TRBV6-1
CDR3 DNA: TGTGCCAGCAGGCCCTTGATTGGGGCCGGCTATAATTCACCCCTCCACTTT
CDR3 protein: CASRPLIGAGYNSPLHF

D gene: -
clone size: -
J gene: TRBJ2-7
V gene: TRBV15
CDR3 DNA: TGTGCCACCAGCAGGGGATTGGGCTACGAGCAGTACTTC
CDR3 protein: CATSRGLGYEQYF

D gene: TRBD1
clone size: -
J gene: TRBJ1-1
V gene: TRBV5-1
CDR3 DNA: TGCGCCAGCAGCTTATGGCCCCAGGGGGACACTGAAGCTTTCTTT
CDR3 protein: CASSLWPQGDTEAFF

D gene: -
clone size: -
J gene: TRBJ1-5
V gene: TRBV15
CDR3 DNA: TGTGCCACCAGCAAACATCGAGCGGGGAATCAGCCCCAGCATTTT
CDR3 protein: CATSKHRAGNQPQHF

D gene: -
clone size: few
J gene: TRBJ2-7
V gene: TRBV7-2
CDR3 DNA: TGTGCCAGCAGCTTACCCTCAGGGTCCGAGCAGTACTTC
CDR3 protein: CASSLPSGSEQYF

D gene: -
clone size: few
J gene: TRBJ1-1
V gene: TRBV4-1
CDR3 DNA: TGCGCCAGCAGCCAAGAGGAGGGCGGCAACACTGAAGCTTTCTTT
CDR3 protein: CASSQEEGGNTEAFF

D gene: TRBD1
clone size: once
J gene: TRBJ2-7
V gene: TRBV4-3
CDR3 DNA: TGCGCCAGCAGTCAGACAGGGGCCCCCTACAATGAGCAGTACTTC
CDR3 protein: CASSQTGAPYNEQYF

D gene: TRBD1
clone size: -
J gene: TRBJ2-1
V gene: TRBV20-1
CDR3 DNA: TGCAGTGCAGGCTCGACGACAGGGTTGTGGCAGTTCTTC
CDR3 protein: CSAGSTTGLWQFF

D gene: -
clone size: -
J gene: TRBJ2-3
V gene: TRBV20-1
CDR3 DNA: TGCAGTGCTAGACCTAGAGTGGGAGATACGCAGTATTTT
CDR3 protein: CSARPRVGDTQYF

D gene: -
clone size: few
J gene: TRBJ1-2
V gene: TRBV21-1
CDR3 DNA: TGTGCCCGCAGCAAAGTTCGCAGGGGCTATGGCTACACCTTC
CDR3 protein: CARSKVRRGYGYTF

D gene: TRBD1
clone size: -
J gene: TRBJ1-1
V gene: TRBV20-1
CDR3 DNA: TGCAGTGCTATAACCGACAGGGTCGGGAACACTGAAGCTTTCTTT
CDR3 protein: CSAITDRVGNTEAFF

D gene: -
clone size: -
J gene: TRBJ2-7
V gene: TRBV7-9
CDR3 DNA: TGTGCCAGCAGCTTTTCAGGCACCGGTGTTCTCGAGCAGTACTTC
CDR3 protein: CASSFSGTGVLEQYF

D gene: -
clone size: -
J gene: TRBJ1-1
V gene: TRBV20-1
CDR3 DNA: TGCAGTGCCATACAGGGCCTTGAAGCTTTCTTT
CDR3 protein: CSAIQGLEAFF

D gene: -
clone size: -
J gene: TRBJ2-1
V gene: TRBV12-3/TRBV12-4
CDR3 DNA: TGTGCCAGCAGTTTCCGGATGGGGCAGGACAATGAGCAGTTCTTC
CDR3 protein: CASSFRMGQDNEQFF

D gene: TRBD1
clone size: -
J gene: TRBJ1-4
V gene: TRBV4-1
CDR3 DNA: TGCGCCAGCAGCCTTACAGGGGGTGAAAAACTGTTTTTT
CDR3 protein: CASSLTGGEKLFF

D gene: TRBD2
clone size: -
J gene: TRBJ2-3
V gene: TRBV20-1
CDR3 DNA: TGCAGTGCGACCCCCGGGAGCGGGAGTACAGATACGCAGTATTTT
CDR3 protein: CSATPGSGSTDTQYF

D gene: -
clone size: -
J gene: TRBJ2-7
V gene: TRBV27
CDR3 DNA: TGTGCCAGCAGCGACGGGCCCCCTCACGAGCAGTACTTC
CDR3 protein: CASSDGPPHEQYF

D gene: TRBD1
clone size: many
J gene: TRBJ2-7
V gene: TRBV29-1
CDR3 DNA: TGCAGCGTTTTGACAGGGGGTAGTGTTTACGAGCAGTACTTC
CDR3 protein: CSVLTGGSVYEQYF

D gene: -
clone size: few
J gene: TRBJ2-3
V gene: TRBV20-1
CDR3 DNA: TGCAGTGCTAGACAAGGGCTAGCAGGTTCGGGAACGCAGTATTTT
CDR3 protein: CSARQGLAGSGTQYF

D gene: -
clone size: few
J gene: TRBJ1-2
V gene: TRBV20-1
CDR3 DNA: TGCAGTGCCAAGGACTTTTCCTACCCATTGGCCAATGGCTACACCTTC
CDR3 protein: CSAKDFSYPLANGYTF

D gene: -
clone size: many
J gene: TRBJ2-3
V gene: TRBV28
CDR3 DNA: TGTGCCAGCAGCCCCGTAGGCACAGATACGCAGTATTTT
CDR3 protein: CASSPVGTDTQYF

D gene: -
clone size: few
J gene: TRBJ2-1
V gene: TRBV7-9
CDR3 DNA: TGTGCCAGCAAACCGGCGTACACACCTAAGCAGTTCTTC
CDR3 protein: CASKPAYTPKQFF

D gene: -
clone size: -
J gene: TRBJ2-3
V gene: TRBV24-1
CDR3 DNA: TGTGCCACCAGCAGAGCGGGTTCCACAGATACGCAGTATTTT
CDR3 protein: CATSRAGSTDTQYF

D gene: -
clone size: -
J gene: TRBJ2-7
V gene: TRBV7-6
CDR3 DNA: TGTGCCAGCAGCCCAATTAGAGGGGCTTCCTACGAGCAGTACTTC
CDR3 protein: CASSPIRGASYEQYF

D gene: TRBD2
clone size: -
J gene: TRBJ2-1
V gene: TRBV27
CDR3 DNA: TGTGCCAGCAGTGAGGAGCGGGAGGTCAATGAGCAGTTCTTC
CDR3 protein: CASSEEREVNEQFF

D gene: -
clone size: -
J gene: TRBJ1-3
V gene: TRBV10-3
CDR3 DNA: TGTGCCATCAGCGGACAGATCGGCGCTGGAAACACCATATATTTT
CDR3 protein: CAISGQIGAGNTIYF

D gene: -
clone size: many
J gene: TRBJ1-5
V gene: TRBV25-1
CDR3 DNA: TGTGCCAGCAGTGCAGGGGGCAATCAGCCCCAGCATTTT
CDR3 protein: CASSAGGNQPQHF

D gene: -
clone size: -
J gene: TRBJ1-1
V gene: TRBV27
CDR3 DNA: TGTGCCAGCAGTTTCGACCAGGGTACTGAAGCTTTCTTT
CDR3 protein: CASSFDQGTEAFF

D gene: -
clone size: few
J gene: TRBJ1-2
V gene: TRBV28
CDR3 DNA: TGTGCCAGCAGTTTGGGGGACGACTATGGCTACACCTTC
CDR3 protein: CASSLGDDYGYTF

D gene: -
clone size: -
J gene: TRBJ1-2
V gene: TRBV9
CDR3 DNA: TGTGCCAGCAGCCGCAGACAGGGCTACACCTTC
CDR3 protein: CASSRRQGYTF

D gene: -
clone size: few
J gene: TRBJ1-2
V gene: TRBV20-1
CDR3 DNA: TGCAGTGCTAGCTACAGTTACTATGGCTACACCTTC
CDR3 protein: CSASYSYYGYTF

D gene: -
clone size: few
J gene: TRBJ2-7
V gene: TRBV3-1
CDR3 DNA: TGTGCCAGCAGCCAAGGGCAGTTATCTTATTACGAGCAGTACTTC
CDR3 protein: CASSQGQLSYYEQYF